Presented here are 12 T cell receptor beta chains from one specimen sequenced in a study of response to subunit inactivated influenza vaccine. TCRdb fed the RT-PCR reads into MiXCR, producing one record per CDR3 protein. Of about half a million distinct CDR3 sequences listed, roughly 8.2% are singletons. The sequences come from PBMCs from blood, collected around 25 months after vaccination. The source is a man aged 45 to 75 who received an inactivated influenza vaccine.

The chain employs TRBV21-1 and TRBJ1-1. TRBV21-1 is annotated as a pseudogene. CDR3 length: 14 amino acids. CDR3 protein: CASSKWWPNTEAFF. The CDR3 DNA reads as TGTGCCAGCAGCAAATGGTGGCCGAACACTGAAGCTTTCTTT.

This chain links TRBV4-2 with TRBJ1-2; D gene ambiguous. The CDR3 is 17 amino acids. Germline V gives CDR1 LGHNA, CDR2 YNFKEQ. Trimming removed 1 base from V and 0 bases from J, with 15 bases in between. CDR3 in DNA: TGTGCCAGCAGCCAAGGTTTAGGACGGGAAGCTAACTATGGCTACACCTTC. Translating gives CASSQGLGREANYGYTF.

This clonotype has a handful of counts. The chain has TRBV7-6 and TRBJ2-7, with D perhaps TRBD1 (5 bases). Germline-derived CDR1 and CDR2 are SGHVS and FNYEAQ. The CDR3 spans 15 residues. The V gene lost 1 base and the J gene lost 1 base, with 11 bases spanning the gap. Here the CDR3 DNA reads TGTGCCAGCAGCTTAGGGCAGGGTCCATCCTACGAGCAGTACTTC. This gives the protein CASSLGQGPSYEQYF.

This clonotype occurred a few times. J is TRBJ1-4 and V is TRBV20-1; D not resolved. The CDR3 totals 13 residues. Germline CDR1 is DFQATT and CDR2 is SNEGSKA (reference sequence). V was trimmed by 4 bases and J by 4 bases, leaving 10 bases between them. CDR3 protein: CSAKQANNEKLFF. The DNA of the CDR3 is TGCAGTGCTAAACAAGCTAATAATGAAAAACTGTTTTTT.

This chain's CDR3 is CATGASGVVETQYF. In DNA form, the CDR3 reads TGTGCCACCGGGGCGAGCGGGGTTGTGGAGACCCAGTACTTC. The chain carries TRBV24-1 and TRBJ2-5, with 7 bases lining up with TRBD2. CDR1 KGHDR and CDR2 SFDVKD come from the germline V gene. The length of the CDR3 is 14 residues. The junction had 11 bases not matched to a gene; V was cut back by 9 bases and J by 5 bases.

This clonotype was seen many times. The J gene is TRBJ2-7, the V gene TRBV7-2; 7 nucleotides align to TRBD1. Germline-derived CDR1 and CDR2 are SGHTA and FQGNSA. CDR3 length equals 13 residues. V shed 1 base and J 5 bases; nucleotides not matched to a gene: 2. As DNA, the CDR3 is TGTGCCAGCAGCTTAGTGACAGGGAACGAGCAGTACTTC. It specifies CASSLVTGNEQYF.

The chain recombines TRBV14 with TRBJ1-6; D gene uncertain. V lost 2 bases to trimming and J lost 9 bases, with 14 bases between them. Germline V gene data show CDR1 as SGHDN and CDR2 as FVKESK. The CDR3 contains 15 residues. DNA of the CDR3: TGTGCCAGCAGCCAATTTCTGGGCCTCGTTTCACCCCTCCACTTT. Translated, it gives CASSQFLGLVSPLHF.

J is TRBJ2-2 and V is TRBV5-1, with TRBD1 as a possible D gene (6 bases). The V end was cut by 1 base, the J end by 3 bases, with 10 bases between. This CDR3 has 15 residues. CDR1 is SGHRS, CDR2 YFSETQ, per germline. The CDR3: CASSLTGSYTGELFF. The DNA of the CDR3 is TGCGCCAGCAGCTTGACAGGGAGTTACACCGGGGAGCTGTTTTTT.

This clonotype showed up many times. This sequence joins TRBV30 and TRBJ1-1; no reliable D call. Germline V lookup: CDR1 GTSNPN, CDR2 SVGIG (reference sequence). The CDR3 extends over 16 amino acids. V lost 1 base to trimming and J lost 5 bases, with 20 bases between them. CDR3: CAWSDPWASRRTEAFF. Here the CDR3 DNA reads TGTGCCTGGAGTGACCCGTGGGCGTCGAGGAGGACTGAAGCTTTCTTT. The variable domain in full, with the rest retrieved from reference TRBV30 and TRBJ1-1, is SQTIHQWPATLVQPVGSPLSLECTVEGTSNPNLYWYRQAAGRGLQLLFYSVGIGQISSEVPQNLSASRPQDRQFILSSKKLLLSDSGFYLCAWSDPWASRRTEAFFGQGTRLTVV.

This clonotype was observed a handful of times. The CDR3 DNA reads as TGCAGTGCTAGAGGGGGTGCGGGACTAGCGGGACCAGACTCCTACAATGAGCAGTTCTTC. Translated: CSARGGAGLAGPDSYNEQFF. The chain links TRBV20-1 to TRBJ2-1; TRBD2 matches at 13 bases. In germline, CDR1 is DFQATT, CDR2 SNEGSKA (reference sequence). J lost 0 bases, V lost 1 base, and 12 bases had no gene match. The CDR3 has 20 amino acids.

The table lists this clonotype with a few counts. V is TRBV29-1 and J is TRBJ1-4; possibly TRBD1 for D (6 bases). Germline V gene sequence: CDR1 SQVTM, CDR2 ANQGSEA. The CDR3 is made up of 15 amino acids. The V and J ends lost 0 bases and 8 bases respectively, with 16 bases between them. CDR3: CSVEDLRGGREKLFF. CDR3 DNA sequence: TGCAGCGTTGAAGATCTTCGAGGGGGAAGAGAAAAACTGTTTTTT.

Many counts were recorded for this clonotype. The V call is TRBV5-1, the J call TRBJ1-5; D is uncertain. The CDR3 is made up of 14 amino acids. V dropped 0 bases and J dropped 5 bases, with 9 bases sitting between them. The germline V gene encodes CDR1 SGHRS and CDR2 YFSETQ. CDR3 region: CASSLGGRDQPQHF. CDR3 sequence (DNA): TGCGCCAGCAGCTTGGGAGGGCGGGATCAGCCCCAGCATTTT.